This T cell receptor (beta chain) was sequenced for a study of tumor-infiltrating lymphocytes in oesophageal squamous cell carcinoma. MiXCR, applied by TCRdb to the PCR reads, yields one record per CDR3 protein. The sample consists of about 15,000 distinct CDR3 sequences, 45% to 55% of them appearing once. This clonotype was observed a handful of times. The CDR3 does not close with the conserved phenylalanine or tryptophan, likely indicating a read error. No DNA is shown, since the ends of the CDR3 on it are uncertain; the CDR3 is the one TCRdb lists. The CDR3 extends over 18 residues, inclusive of both ends. Germline V gene lookup returns CDR1 MGHDK and CDR2 SYGVNS.

This clonotype was sampled from a male donor with esophageal squamous cell carcinoma. Sequencing was done on a sample of blood. This chain uses TRBV25-1 with TRBJ2-1; TRBD2, the table's D call, was not compared with the DNA. The CDR3: CASSEYGTEYNSPLHFGN.